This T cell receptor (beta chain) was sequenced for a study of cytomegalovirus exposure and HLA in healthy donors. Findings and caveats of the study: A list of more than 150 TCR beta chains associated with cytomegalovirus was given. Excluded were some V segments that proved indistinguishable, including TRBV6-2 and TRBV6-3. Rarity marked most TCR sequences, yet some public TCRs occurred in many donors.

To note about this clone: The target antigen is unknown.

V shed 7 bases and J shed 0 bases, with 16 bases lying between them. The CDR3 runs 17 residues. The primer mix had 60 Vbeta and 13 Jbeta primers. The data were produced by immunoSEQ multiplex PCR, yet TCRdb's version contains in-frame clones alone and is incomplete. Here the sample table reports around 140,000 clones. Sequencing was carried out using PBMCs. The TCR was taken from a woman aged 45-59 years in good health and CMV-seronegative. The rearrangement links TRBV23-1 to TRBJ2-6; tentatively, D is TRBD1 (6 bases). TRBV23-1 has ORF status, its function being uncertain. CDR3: CASITGSRSSGANVLTF. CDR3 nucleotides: TGCGCCAGCATTACAGGGTCCAGAAGCTCTGGGGCCAACGTCCTGACTTTC.